One sample yielded the 16 T cell receptor beta chains listed below, sequenced in a study of PD-1 blockade in classical Hodgkin lymphoma. Using immunoSEQ multiplex PCR, the repertoire was profiled, and TCRdb retains in-frame clones only, with some absent. The sample carries 75,000 to 100,000 clones, about four fifths recorded once. In every patient, relapse followed autologous stem cell transplantation, while exposure to brentuximab vedotin differed. Sequenced here: peripheral blood mononuclear cells (PBMCs), sampled before the second cycle of nivolumab. The receptors shown here come from a human donor with classical Hodgkin lymphoma.

The rearrangement joins TRBV5-1 to TRBJ2-2, with a weak D call TRBD1 (5 bases). V gave up 1 base and J gave up 2 bases, with 9 bases separating them. The germline CDR1 and CDR2 sequences are SGHRS and YFSETQ. The CDR3 runs 15 residues. This chain's CDR3 is CASSLWQGNTGELFF. CDR3 DNA sequence: TGCGCCAGCAGCTTGTGGCAGGGAAACACCGGGGAGCTGTTTTTT.

This rearrangement joins TRBV6-6 to TRBJ1-4; TRBD1 agrees at 11 bases. After removal of 10 bases from V and 8 bases from J, the junction contained 6 bases not matched to a gene. This CDR3 is 13 amino acids long. Per the germline V gene, CDR1 is MNHNY and CDR2 is SVGAGI (reference sequence). CDR3 sequence reads: CATTGTGGEKLFF. CDR3 sequence (DNA): TGTGCCACAACCGGGACAGGGGGGGAAAAACTGTTTTTT.

As DNA, the CDR3 is TGCGCCAGCAGCTCCGAGTCCTACGAGCAGTACTTC. The encoded protein is CASSSESYEQYF. The gene calls are TRBV5-1 and TRBJ2-7; D uncertain. Germline values: CDR1 SGHRS, CDR2 YFSETQ. This CDR3 is 12 amino acids long. The ends were cut back, 3 bases at V and 1 base at J, with 5 bases in the middle.

This clone appeared a single time. The rearrangement uses TRBV27 and TRBJ2-2, with D possibly TRBD2 on 6 matching bases. CDR1 is MNHEY, CDR2 SMNVEV, per germline (reference sequence). This CDR3 spans 16 amino acids. V was clipped by 5 bases and J by 4 bases, with 17 bases between them. The CDR3 DNA is TGTGCCAGCAGTATCTGGACGGGAGCGGGCACCGGGGAGCTGTTTTTT. Encoded protein: CASSIWTGAGTGELFF.

For the CDR3, the DNA is TGCAGCGTTTTGGCCGTACGAGACGGCTACACCTTC. It encodes CSVLAVRDGYTF. The chain combines TRBV29-1 with TRBJ1-2; D gene unclear. The CDR3 spans 12 residues. Deletions cut 5 bases from V and 8 bases from J, with 15 bases between. Per germline, CDR1 SQVTM and CDR2 ANQGSEA.

The J gene is TRBJ2-3, the V gene TRBV28; D tentatively reads TRBD1 or TRBD2 (6 bases each). The CDR3 covers 15 residues. Germline V gene lookup returns CDR1 MDHEN and CDR2 SYDVKM. V lost 2 bases, J lost 1 base, and 10 bases lay in between. CDR3 in DNA: TGTGCCAGCAGTTTAGGGGGGCGCGGCACAGATACGCAGTATTTT. This gives the protein CASSLGGRGTDTQYF.

V is TRBV2 and J is TRBJ2-1; 9 bases line up with TRBD2. This CDR3 spans 14 amino acids. After removal of 7 bases from V and 6 bases from J, the junction contained 7 bases not matched to a gene. Germline V gene sequence: CDR1 SNHLY, CDR2 FYNNEI. The CDR3 sequence is CASTPGLAGNEQFF. Written as DNA, the CDR3 is TGTGCCAGCACCCCGGGACTAGCTGGCAATGAGCAGTTCTTC. Using reference TRBV2 and TRBJ2-1 for the parts outside the CDR3, the full variable domain is EPEVTQTPSHQVTQMGQEVILRCVPISNHLYFYWYRQILGQKVEFLVSFYNNEISEKSEIFDDQFSVERPDGSNFTLKIRSTKLEDSAMYFCASTPGLAGNEQFFGPGTRLTVL.

The chain carries TRBV19 and TRBJ1-2, with D tentatively TRBD1 (5 bases). Trimming took 3 bases from V and 2 from J, leaving 13 bases between them. From germline, CDR1 is LNHDA and CDR2 SQIVND (reference sequence). CDR3 length equals 15 residues. Written as DNA, the CDR3 is TGTGCCAGTAGTATGATAGGGGCTAGGAACTATGGCTACACCTTC. Protein sequence: CASSMIGARNYGYTF.

The gene calls are TRBV5-4 and TRBJ2-5, with D uncertain. Germline CDR1 is SGHNT and CDR2 is YYREEE (reference sequence). CDR3 length: 12 residues. V lost 0 bases to trimming and J lost 4 bases, with 4 bases between them. The CDR3 protein is CASSLDGETQYF. The CDR3 region has the DNA TGTGCCAGCAGCTTGGACGGAGAGACCCAGTACTTC.

The chain has TRBV5-1 and TRBJ1-2; D gene uncertain. The CDR3 consists of 14 residues. Germline CDR1 reads SGHRS; CDR2 reads YFSETQ. Trimming cost V 1 base and J 8 bases, with 15 bases left between them. The CDR3 protein is CASSLLQAAEGYTF. The DNA of the CDR3 is TGCGCCAGCAGCTTGCTGCAGGCCGCGGAGGGCTACACCTTC.

This chain connects TRBV5-1 to TRBJ2-7; D may correspond to TRBD1 or TRBD2 (6 bases each). The ends were cut back, 4 bases at V and 4 bases at J, with 12 bases in the middle. The CDR3 runs to 13 residues. Germline V gives CDR1 SGHRS, CDR2 YFSETQ. The DNA of the CDR3 is TGCGCCAGCAGCGGACTACAGGGATACGAGCAGTACTTC. Translation: CASSGLQGYEQYF.

This chain links TRBV19 with TRBJ1-1; 9 bases agree with TRBD1. The CDR3 runs 13 residues. The junction had 6 bases not matched to a gene; V was cut back by 5 bases and J by 8 bases. Germline assignment: CDR1 LNHDA and CDR2 SQIVND (reference sequence). The CDR3 is CASSWGQGREAFF. The CDR3 region has the DNA TGTGCCAGTAGTTGGGGACAGGGAAGAGAAGCTTTCTTT.

The chain uses TRBV5-1 and TRBJ2-1, with a weak D call TRBD2 (6 bases). The V end lost 2 bases, the J end lost 4 bases, and 13 bases lay between the germline ends. The CDR3 has 15 amino acids. Germline assignment: CDR1 SGHRS and CDR2 YFSETQ. The CDR3, as DNA: TGCGCCAGCAGCTTAGGCGGGGTAGCTTACAATGAGCAGTTCTTC. Its protein is CASSLGGVAYNEQFF. The whole variable domain, remainder taken from reference TRBV5-1 and TRBJ2-1, is KAGVTQTPRYLIKTRGQQVTLSCSPISGHRSVSWYQQTPGQGLQFLFEYFSETQRNKGNFPGRFSGRQFSNSRSEMNVSTLELGDSALYLCASSLGGVAYNEQFFGPGTRLTVL.

The V call is TRBV10-3, the J call TRBJ2-3; 12 positions agree with TRBD2. The CDR3 consists of 16 residues. Germline V gene lookup returns CDR1 ENHRY and CDR2 SYGVKD. After removal of 5 bases from V and 6 bases from J, the junction contained 9 bases not matched to a gene. CDR3 sequence (DNA): TGTGCCATCAGTACCGGACTAGCGGGGTGGGGTGATACGCAGTATTTT. Its translation: CAISTGLAGWGDTQYF.

This chain links TRBV9 with TRBJ2-5, with D possibly being TRBD1 or TRBD2 (5 bases each). This CDR3 comprises 15 residues. Trimming pared 0 bases from V and 7 bases from J, leaving 16 bases between. CDR1 and CDR2 from the germline V gene are SGDLS and YYNGEE. CDR3 sequence: CASSVVGTLDGTQYF. CDR3 nucleotides: TGTGCCAGCAGCGTAGTCGGGACCCTCGATGGGACCCAGTACTTC.

This chain joins TRBV21-1 and TRBJ2-3; the tabulated D call, TRBD2, remains unverified against the DNA. TRBV21-1 is described as a pseudogene. There are 15 residues in the CDR3. CDR3 residues: CASSKVRGRGNTQYF. The DNA for the CDR3 is TGTGCCAGCAGCAAAGTGCGGGGGCGCGGAAATACGCAGTATTTT.